This T cell receptor (beta chain) originates from a study of cytomegalovirus exposure and HLA in healthy donors. Produced via immunoSEQ multiplex PCR; TCRdb's table is partial and in-frame only. The sample lists under 150,000 clones, approximately 84% occurring once. The sequenced material came from PBMCs. This TCR was sampled from a woman aged 30 to 39 in good health and CMV-seronegative.

The CDR3 here is CASSPTGATNEKLFF. CDR3 DNA sequence: TGTGCCAGCTCACCAACAGGGGCAACTAATGAAAAACTGTTTTTT. The chain is built from TRBV18 and TRBJ1-4, with TRBD1 identical over 7 bases. Germline CDR1 reads KGHSH; CDR2 reads LQKENI. With V trimmed by 2 bases and J by 0 bases, 0 bases remained unmatched. This CDR3 region has 15 residues.